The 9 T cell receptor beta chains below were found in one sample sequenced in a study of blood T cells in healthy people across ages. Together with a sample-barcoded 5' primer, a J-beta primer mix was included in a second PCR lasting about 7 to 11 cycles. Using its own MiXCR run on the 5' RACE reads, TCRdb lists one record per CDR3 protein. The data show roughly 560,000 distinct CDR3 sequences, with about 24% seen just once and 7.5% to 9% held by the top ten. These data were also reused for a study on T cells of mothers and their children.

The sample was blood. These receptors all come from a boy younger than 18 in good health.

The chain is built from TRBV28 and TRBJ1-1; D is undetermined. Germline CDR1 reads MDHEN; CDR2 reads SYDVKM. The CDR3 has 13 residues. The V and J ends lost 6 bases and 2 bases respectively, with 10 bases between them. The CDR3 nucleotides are TGTGCCAGCAGGCTTTTCCCCAACACTGAAGCTTTCTTT. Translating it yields CASRLFPNTEAFF.

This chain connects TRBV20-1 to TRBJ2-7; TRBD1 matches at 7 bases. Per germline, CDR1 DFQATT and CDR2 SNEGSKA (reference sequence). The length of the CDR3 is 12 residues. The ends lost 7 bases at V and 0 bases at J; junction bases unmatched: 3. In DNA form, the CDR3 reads TGCAGTGTAAACAGGGGCTCCTACGAGCAGTACTTC. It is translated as CSVNRGSYEQYF.

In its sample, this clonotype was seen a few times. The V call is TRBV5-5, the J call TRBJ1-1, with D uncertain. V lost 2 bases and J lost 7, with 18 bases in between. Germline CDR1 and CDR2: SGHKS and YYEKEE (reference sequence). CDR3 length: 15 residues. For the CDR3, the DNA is TGTGCCAGCAGCTTTTCCCGGCCGGAGATGGGTGAAGCTTTCTTT. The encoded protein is CASSFSRPEMGEAFF.

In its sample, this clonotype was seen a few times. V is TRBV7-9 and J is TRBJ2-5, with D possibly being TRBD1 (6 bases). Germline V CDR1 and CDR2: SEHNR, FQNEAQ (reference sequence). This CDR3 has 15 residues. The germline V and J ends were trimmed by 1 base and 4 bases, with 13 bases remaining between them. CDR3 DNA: TGTGCCAGCAGCTTAGGGGTGGACAGACTAGAGACCCAGTACTTC. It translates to CASSLGVDRLETQYF.

CDR3 region: CASSKRGVYNEQFF. DNA for the CDR3: TGTGCCAGCAGCAAGCGGGGGGTATACAATGAGCAGTTCTTC. The rearrangement uses TRBV11-2 and TRBJ2-1; 9 bases match TRBD2. V was pared by 5 bases and J by 4 bases, with 3 bases of the junction left unmatched. Germline assignment: CDR1 SGHAT and CDR2 FQNNGV. The CDR3 spans 14 residues.

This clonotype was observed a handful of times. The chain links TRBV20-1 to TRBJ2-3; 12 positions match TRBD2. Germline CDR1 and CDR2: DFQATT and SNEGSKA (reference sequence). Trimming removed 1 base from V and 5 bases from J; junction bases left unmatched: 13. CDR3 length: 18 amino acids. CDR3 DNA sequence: TGCAGTGCTAGAGGTCTCCCTCTAGCGGGGGGGCCGGGAGATACGCAGTATTTT. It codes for CSARGLPLAGGPGDTQYF.

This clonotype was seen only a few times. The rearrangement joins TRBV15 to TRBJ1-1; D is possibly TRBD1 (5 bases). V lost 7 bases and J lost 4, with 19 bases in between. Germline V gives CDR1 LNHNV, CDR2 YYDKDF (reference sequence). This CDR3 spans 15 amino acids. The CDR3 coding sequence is TGTGCCACCACCGGAGCCCAGGGTAGGGGCACTGAAGCTTTCTTT. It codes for CATTGAQGRGTEAFF.

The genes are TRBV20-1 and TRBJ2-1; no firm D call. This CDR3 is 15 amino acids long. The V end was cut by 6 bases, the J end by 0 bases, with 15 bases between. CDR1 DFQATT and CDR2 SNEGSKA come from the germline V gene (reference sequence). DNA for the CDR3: TGCAGTGCCAATGGCCTGTCAAACTCCTACAATGAGCAGTTCTTC. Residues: CSANGLSNSYNEQFF.

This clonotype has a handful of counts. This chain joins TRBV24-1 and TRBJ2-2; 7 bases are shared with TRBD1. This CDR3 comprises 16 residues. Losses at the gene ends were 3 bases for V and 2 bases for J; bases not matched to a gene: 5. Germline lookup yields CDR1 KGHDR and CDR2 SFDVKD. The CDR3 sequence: CATSDPRGQNTGELFF. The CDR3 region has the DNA TGTGCCACCAGTGATCCAAGGGGGCAAAACACCGGGGAGCTGTTTTTT.